Sequencing of this T cell receptor (beta chain) was carried out in a study of blood T cell repertoires in COVID-19. The V end lost 5 bases, the J end lost 1 base, and 11 bases lay between the germline ends. Germline values: CDR1 MNHNY, CDR2 SVGAGI (reference sequence). This CDR3 spans 14 amino acids. Here immunoSEQ multiplex PCR was the method, and the copy in TCRdb shows in-frame clones only, minus some. The sample consists of about 200,000 clones, roughly 85% of them appearing once. The study drew participants aged about 18 to 90 years from approximately 23 US areas. The study assigned cohorts using participant-reported clinical history.

This sequence joins TRBV6-6 and TRBJ1-1, with D uncertain. The sequence was obtained from a man aged 40-49 years who had recovered from COVID-19. Sequences were obtained from PBMCs or T cells enriched from blood (not recorded which). The CDR3 spells CASSPPPRNTEAFF. The CDR3 region has the DNA TGTGCCAGCAGTCCCCCTCCGAGGAACACTGAAGCTTTCTTT.